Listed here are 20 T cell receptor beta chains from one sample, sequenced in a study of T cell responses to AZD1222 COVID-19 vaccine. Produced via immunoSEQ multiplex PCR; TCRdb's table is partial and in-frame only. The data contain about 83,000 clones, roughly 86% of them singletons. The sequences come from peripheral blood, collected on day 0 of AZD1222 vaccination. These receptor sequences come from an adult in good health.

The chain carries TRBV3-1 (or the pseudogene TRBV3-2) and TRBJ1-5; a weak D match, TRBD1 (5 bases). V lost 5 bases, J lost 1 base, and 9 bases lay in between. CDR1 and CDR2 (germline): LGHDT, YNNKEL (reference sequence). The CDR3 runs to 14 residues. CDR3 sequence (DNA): TGTGCCAGCAGCTCGGCAGGGAGCAATCAGCCCCAGCATTTT. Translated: CASSSAGSNQPQHF.

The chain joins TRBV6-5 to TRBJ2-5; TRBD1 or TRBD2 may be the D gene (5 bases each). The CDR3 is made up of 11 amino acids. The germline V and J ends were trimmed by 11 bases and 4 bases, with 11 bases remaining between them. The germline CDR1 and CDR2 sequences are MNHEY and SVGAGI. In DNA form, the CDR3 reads TGTGCCTGCCAGAGGGGAGAGACCCAGTACTTC. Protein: CACQRGETQYF.

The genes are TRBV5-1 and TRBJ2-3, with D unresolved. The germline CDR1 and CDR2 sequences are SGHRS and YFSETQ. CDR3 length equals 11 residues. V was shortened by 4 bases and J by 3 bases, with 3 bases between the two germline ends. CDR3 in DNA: TGCGCCAGCAGCGAGACAGATACGCAGTATTTT. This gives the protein CASSETDTQYF.

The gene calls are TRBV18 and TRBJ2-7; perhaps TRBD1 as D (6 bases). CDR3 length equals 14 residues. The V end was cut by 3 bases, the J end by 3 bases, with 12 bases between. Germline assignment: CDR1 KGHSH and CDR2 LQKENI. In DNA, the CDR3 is TGTGCCAGCTCACCCGGGCAGGACAGCTACGAGCAGTACTTC. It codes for CASSPGQDSYEQYF.

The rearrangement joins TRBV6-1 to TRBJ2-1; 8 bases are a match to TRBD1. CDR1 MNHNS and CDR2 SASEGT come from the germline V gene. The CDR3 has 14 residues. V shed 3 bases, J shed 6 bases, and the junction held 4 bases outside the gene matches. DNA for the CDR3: TGTGCCAGCAGTGAGACAGGGGATATCAATGAGCAGTTCTTC. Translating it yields CASSETGDINEQFF.

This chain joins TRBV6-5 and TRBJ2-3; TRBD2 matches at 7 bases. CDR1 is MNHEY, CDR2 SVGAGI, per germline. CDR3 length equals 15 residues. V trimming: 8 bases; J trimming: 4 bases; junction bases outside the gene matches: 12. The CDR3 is CASRTSAPGSDTQYF. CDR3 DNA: TGTGCCAGCCGAACTAGCGCCCCGGGATCAGATACGCAGTATTTT.

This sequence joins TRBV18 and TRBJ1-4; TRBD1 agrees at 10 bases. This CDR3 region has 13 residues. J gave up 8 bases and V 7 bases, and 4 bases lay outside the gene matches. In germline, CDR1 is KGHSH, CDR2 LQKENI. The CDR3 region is CASLRDRGEKLFF. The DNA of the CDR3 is TGTGCCAGCTTGAGGGACAGGGGCGAAAAACTGTTTTTT. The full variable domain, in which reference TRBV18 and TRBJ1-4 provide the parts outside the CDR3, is NAGVMQNPRHLVRRRGQEARLRCSPMKGHSHVYWYRQLPEEGLKFMVYLQKENIIDESGMPKERFSAEFPKEGPSILRIQQVVRGDSAAYFCASLRDRGEKLFFGSGTQLSVL.

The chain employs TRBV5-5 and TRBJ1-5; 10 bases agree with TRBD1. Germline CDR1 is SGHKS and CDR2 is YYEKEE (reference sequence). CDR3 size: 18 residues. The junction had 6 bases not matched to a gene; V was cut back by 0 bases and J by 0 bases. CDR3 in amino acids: CASSLGQGATSSNQPQHF. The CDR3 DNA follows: TGTGCCAGCAGCTTGGGACAGGGGGCAACGAGTAGCAATCAGCCCCAGCATTTT.

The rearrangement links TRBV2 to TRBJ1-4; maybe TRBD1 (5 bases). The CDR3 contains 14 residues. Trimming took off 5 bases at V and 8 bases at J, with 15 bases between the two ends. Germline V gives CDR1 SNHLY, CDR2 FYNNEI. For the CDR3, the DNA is TGTGCCAGCAGTTATCAGGGAGCGGGAGAAAAACTGTTTTTT. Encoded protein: CASSYQGAGEKLFF.

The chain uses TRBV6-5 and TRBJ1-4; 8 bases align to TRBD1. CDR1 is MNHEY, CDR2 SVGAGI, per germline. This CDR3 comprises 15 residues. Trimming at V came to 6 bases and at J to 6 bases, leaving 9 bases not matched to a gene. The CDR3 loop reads CASSDSGTGHEKLFF. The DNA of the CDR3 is TGTGCCAGCAGCGATTCCGGGACAGGCCATGAAAAACTGTTTTTT.

CDR3 sequence: CASSLDGQNTEAFF. CDR3 bases: TGTGCCAGCAGCTTAGACGGGCAGAACACTGAAGCTTTCTTT. The chain employs TRBV7-2 and TRBJ1-1; D call uncertain. The CDR3 loop spans 14 amino acids. V lost 1 base to trimming and J lost 1 base, with 7 bases between them. The germline gives CDR1 SGHTA, CDR2 FQGNSA.

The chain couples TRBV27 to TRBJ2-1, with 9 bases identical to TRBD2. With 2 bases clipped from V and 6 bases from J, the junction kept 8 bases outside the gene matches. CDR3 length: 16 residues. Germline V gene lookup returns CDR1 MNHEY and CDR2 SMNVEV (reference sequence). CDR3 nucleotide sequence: TGTGCCAGCAGTTTAGCGGGGGGGAGCGGGGGCAATGAGCAGTTCTTC. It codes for CASSLAGGSGGNEQFF.

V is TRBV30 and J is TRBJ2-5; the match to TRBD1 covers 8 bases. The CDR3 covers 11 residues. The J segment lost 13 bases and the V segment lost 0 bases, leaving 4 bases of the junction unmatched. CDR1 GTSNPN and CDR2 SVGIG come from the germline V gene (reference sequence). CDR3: CAWSVQGVWYF. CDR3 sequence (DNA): TGTGCCTGGAGTGTACAGGGGGTATGGTACTTC.

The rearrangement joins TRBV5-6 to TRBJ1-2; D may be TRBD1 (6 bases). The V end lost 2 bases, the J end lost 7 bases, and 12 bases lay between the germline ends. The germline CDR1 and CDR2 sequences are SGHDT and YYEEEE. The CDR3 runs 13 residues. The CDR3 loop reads CASSLGGSGGYTF. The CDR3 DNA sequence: TGTGCCAGCAGCTTAGGGGGATCCGGTGGCTACACCTTC.

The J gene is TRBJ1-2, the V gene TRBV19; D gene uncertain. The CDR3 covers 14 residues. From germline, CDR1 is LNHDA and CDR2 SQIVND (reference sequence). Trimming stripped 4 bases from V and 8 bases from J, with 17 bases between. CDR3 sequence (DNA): TGTGCCAGTAGTAATCTAGTGGGTCCTAACGGCTACACCTTC. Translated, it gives CASSNLVGPNGYTF.

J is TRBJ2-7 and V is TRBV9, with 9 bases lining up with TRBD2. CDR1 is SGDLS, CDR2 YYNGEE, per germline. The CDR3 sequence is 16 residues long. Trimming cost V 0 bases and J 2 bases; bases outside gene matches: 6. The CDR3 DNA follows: TGTGCCAGCAGCGTAGCCCCTAGCGGGGTGCCCTACGAGCAGTACTTC. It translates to CASSVAPSGVPYEQYF.

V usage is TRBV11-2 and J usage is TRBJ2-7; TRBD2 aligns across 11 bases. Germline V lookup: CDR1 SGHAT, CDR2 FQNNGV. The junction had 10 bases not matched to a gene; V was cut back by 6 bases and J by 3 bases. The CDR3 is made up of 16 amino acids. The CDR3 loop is CASSSIAGGIGYEQYF. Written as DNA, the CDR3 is TGTGCCAGCAGTTCTATAGCGGGAGGGATTGGCTACGAGCAGTACTTC.

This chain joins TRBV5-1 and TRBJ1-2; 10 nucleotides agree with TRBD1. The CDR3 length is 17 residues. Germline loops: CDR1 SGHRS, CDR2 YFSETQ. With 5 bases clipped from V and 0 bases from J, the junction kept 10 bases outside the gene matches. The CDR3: CASRSGQGHGANYGYTF. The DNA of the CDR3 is TGCGCCAGCAGATCGGGACAGGGGCACGGGGCTAACTATGGCTACACCTTC.

The DNA for the CDR3 is TGTGCCAGTACCCCGACAGGGGCTGGGGCCAACGTCCTGACTTTC. Translating gives CASTPTGAGANVLTF. The gene calls are TRBV19 and TRBJ2-6; TRBD1 matches 8 bases. V lost 7 bases and J lost 2; bases outside the gene matches: 4. The CDR3 sequence is 15 residues long. Per the germline V gene, CDR1 is LNHDA and CDR2 is SQIVND (reference sequence).

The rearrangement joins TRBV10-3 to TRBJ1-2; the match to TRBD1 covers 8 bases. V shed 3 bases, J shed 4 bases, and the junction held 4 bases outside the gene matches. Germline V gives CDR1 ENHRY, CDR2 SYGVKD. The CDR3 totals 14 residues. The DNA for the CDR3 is TGTGCCATCAGTGAAGGGGACAGGAGCTATGGCTACACCTTC. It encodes CAISEGDRSYGYTF.